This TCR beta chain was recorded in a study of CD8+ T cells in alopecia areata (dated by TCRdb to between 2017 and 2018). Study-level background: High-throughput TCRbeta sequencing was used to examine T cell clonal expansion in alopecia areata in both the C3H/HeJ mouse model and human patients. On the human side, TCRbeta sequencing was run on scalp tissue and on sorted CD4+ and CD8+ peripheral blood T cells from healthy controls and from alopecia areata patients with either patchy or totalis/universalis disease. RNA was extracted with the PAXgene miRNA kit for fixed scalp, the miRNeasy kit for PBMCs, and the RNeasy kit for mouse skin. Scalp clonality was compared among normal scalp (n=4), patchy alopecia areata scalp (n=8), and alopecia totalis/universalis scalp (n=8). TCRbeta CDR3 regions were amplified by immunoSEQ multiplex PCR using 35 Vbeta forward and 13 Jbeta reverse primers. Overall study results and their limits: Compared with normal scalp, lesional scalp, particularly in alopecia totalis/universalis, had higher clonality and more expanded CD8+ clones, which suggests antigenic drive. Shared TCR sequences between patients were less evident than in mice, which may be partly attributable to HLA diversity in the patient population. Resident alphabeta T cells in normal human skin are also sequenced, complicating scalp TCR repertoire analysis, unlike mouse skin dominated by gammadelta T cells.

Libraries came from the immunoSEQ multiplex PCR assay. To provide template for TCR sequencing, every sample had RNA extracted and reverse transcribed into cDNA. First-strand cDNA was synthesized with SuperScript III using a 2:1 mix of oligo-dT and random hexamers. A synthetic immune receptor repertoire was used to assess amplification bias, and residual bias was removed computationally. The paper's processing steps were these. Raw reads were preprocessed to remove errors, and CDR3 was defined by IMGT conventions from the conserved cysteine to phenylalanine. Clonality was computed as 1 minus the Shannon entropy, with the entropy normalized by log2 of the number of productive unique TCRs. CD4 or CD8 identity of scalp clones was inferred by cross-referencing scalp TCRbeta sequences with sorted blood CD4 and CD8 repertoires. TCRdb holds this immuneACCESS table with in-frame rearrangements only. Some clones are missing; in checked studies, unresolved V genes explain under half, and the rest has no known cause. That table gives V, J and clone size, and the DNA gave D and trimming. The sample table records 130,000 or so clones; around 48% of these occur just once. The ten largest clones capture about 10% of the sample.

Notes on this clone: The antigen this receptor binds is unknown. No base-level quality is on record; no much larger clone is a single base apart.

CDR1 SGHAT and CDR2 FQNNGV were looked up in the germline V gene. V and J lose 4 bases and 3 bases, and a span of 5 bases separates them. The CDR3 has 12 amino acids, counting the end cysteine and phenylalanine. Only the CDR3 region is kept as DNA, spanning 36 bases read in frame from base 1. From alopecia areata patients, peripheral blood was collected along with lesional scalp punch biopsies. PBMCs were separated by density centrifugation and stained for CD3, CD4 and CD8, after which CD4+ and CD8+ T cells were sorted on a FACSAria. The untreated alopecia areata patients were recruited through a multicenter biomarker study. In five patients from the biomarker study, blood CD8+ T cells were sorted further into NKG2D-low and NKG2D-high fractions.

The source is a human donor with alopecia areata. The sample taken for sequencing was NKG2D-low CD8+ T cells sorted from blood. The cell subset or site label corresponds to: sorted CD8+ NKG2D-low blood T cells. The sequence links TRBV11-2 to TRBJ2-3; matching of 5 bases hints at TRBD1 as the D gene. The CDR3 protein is CASSSGTDTQYF. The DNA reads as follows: TGTGCCAGCAGCTCAGGGACAGATACGCAGTATTTT. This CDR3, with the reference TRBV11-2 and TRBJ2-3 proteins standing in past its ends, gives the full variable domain EAGVAQSPRYKIIEKRQSVAFWCNPISGHATLYWYQQILGQGPKLLIQFQNNGVVDDSQLPKDRFSAERLKGVDSTLKIQPAKLEDSAVYLCASSSGTDTQYFGPGTRLTVL.